This T cell receptor beta chain was obtained from a study of T cells in Graves' hyperthyroidism and ophthalmopathy. Study-level results: Most clonotypes that expanded in the thyroid above 0.001 also showed up in blood.

Concerning this clonotype itself: The target antigen is unknown.

Stable hyperthyroidism: no ophthalmopathy progression over 18 months of follow-up. Amplified TCR beta CDR3 regions came from RNA transcripts. First-round RT-PCR with HTBI primers amplified the TCR CDR3 region. TCRdb redid the calling of the multiplex PCR reads with MiXCR, one entry per CDR3 protein. Here the sample spans roughly 93,000 distinct CDR3 sequences, around 37% being singletons. J lost 5 bases, V lost 5 bases, and 12 bases had no gene match. CDR1 is DFQATT, CDR2 SNEGSKA, per germline (reference sequence). The CDR3 consists of 16 residues. The receptor's source is a woman in her 30s with Graves' hyperthyroidism. Sequencing used peripheral blood or thyroid tissue (not recorded which). The chain links TRBV20-1 to TRBJ1-4, with 9 bases aligning to TRBD1. CDR3 coding DNA: TGCAGTGCTCAGCCCGGGACAGGGAGGATAAATGAAAAACTGTTTTTT. Translation gives CSAQPGTGRINEKLFF.